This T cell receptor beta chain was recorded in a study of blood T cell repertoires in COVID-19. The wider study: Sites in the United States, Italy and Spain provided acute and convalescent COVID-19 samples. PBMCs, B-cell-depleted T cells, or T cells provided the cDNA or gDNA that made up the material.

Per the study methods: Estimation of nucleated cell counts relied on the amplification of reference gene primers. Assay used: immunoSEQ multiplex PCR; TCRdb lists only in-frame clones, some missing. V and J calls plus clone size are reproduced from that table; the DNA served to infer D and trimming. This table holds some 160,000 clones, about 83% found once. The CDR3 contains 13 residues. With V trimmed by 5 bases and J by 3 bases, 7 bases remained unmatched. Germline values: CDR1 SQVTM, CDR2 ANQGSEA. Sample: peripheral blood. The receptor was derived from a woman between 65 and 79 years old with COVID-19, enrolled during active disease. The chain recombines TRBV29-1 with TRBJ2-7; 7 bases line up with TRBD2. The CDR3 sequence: CSVLGGGGYEQYF. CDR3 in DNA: TGCAGCGTTCTCGGCGGGGGTGGCTACGAGCAGTACTTC.